The next 2 T cell receptor beta chains were all read from a single sample in a study of patients and donors after allogeneic stem cell transplantation. MiXCR, applied by TCRdb to the RT-PCR reads, yields one record per CDR3 protein. The sample yields about 160,000 distinct CDR3 sequences, roughly 22% seen once. What was sequenced was blood, either unsorted or a sorted T cell fraction (not recorded which). These receptors were collected from a human donor who was either an allogeneic HSCT recipient or a stem cell or donor lymphocyte infusion donor (not recorded which). It is not recorded whose cells these are; they may come from a transplant donor.

This clonotype came up a few times. This chain uses TRBV6-6 with TRBJ2-1; no clear D gene. The CDR3 spans 14 residues. Germline CDR1 is MNHNY and CDR2 is SVGAGI (reference sequence). Between the trimmed V and J ends, which lost 7 bases and 0 bases, there was a span of 10 bases. The CDR3: CASTIHGSYNEQFF. In DNA, the CDR3 is TGTGCCAGCACCATCCATGGCTCCTACAATGAGCAGTTCTTC.

This clonotype came up a few times. The V call is TRBV12-3 or TRBV12-4, the J call TRBJ2-5; the match to TRBD2 covers 8 bases. The CDR3 consists of 17 residues. After removal of 3 bases from V and 5 bases from J, the junction contained 14 bases not matched to a gene. The CDR3 loop is CASSFVSGLVLTETQYF. CDR3 nucleotides: TGTGCCAGCAGTTTCGTATCGGGACTAGTATTAACGGAGACCCAGTACTTC.